The rows below give T cell receptor beta chains drawn from one sample of a study of cytomegalovirus exposure and HLA in healthy donors. Only in-frame clones appear in the TCRdb table, and some are missing; sequencing was by immunoSEQ multiplex PCR. The sample has around 160,000 clones, around 72% seen once; the top ten hold roughly 1.5%. Sequenced material: PBMCs. These receptors came from a man aged 50-60 years in good health and CMV-seronegative. The conserved cysteine and the conserved F or W are not part of the CDR3 here.

v_call | cdr3_aa
TRBV11-3 | ASSSRDRGSYNEQF
TRBV7-2 | ASSPGQALNQPQH
TRBV18 | ASSPFRQGASYEQY
TRBV10-3 | AISDSGGPSYEQY
TRBV5-6 | ASSPGGYSYEQY
TRBV7-6 | ASSPPGGASGNTIY
TRBV5-1 | ASSSGGAPAYEQY
TRBV27 | ASSRDRVGTEAF
TRBV7-7 | ASSLVPLSGGAANEQF
TRBV4-2 | ASSPAGGPYNEQF
TRBV7-2 | ASSRDRGSSPLH
TRBV27 | ASSTPGREQY
TRBV5-1 | ASSSGQGSGYT
TRBV7-2 | ASSPRQGAANSPLH
TRBV9 | ASSALDKDTEAF
TRBV9 | ASSSSPGETQY
TRBV29-1 | SVGTGGQNEQY
TRBV15 | ATSRVGRGTRQPQH
TRBV7-2 | ASSFRASGSSGNTIY
TRBV6-5 | ASSPRQGPYGTQY
TRBV6-5 | ASSLTGYGYT
TRBV15 | ATSRLSGGGNEQF
TRBV7-9 | ASSPPSNEQF
TRBV6-5 | ASTARTGDYGYT
TRBV6-1 | ASSEGSDGGYEQY
TRBV10-3 | AISEGEGGAGQPQH
TRBV5-1 | ASSLRTDTQY
TRBV11-2 | ASSVDLRGSSTDTQY
TRBV11-2 | ASSEDYSGGELF
TRBV27 | ASSSQVVSRDSNYGYT
TRBV5-1 | ASSPTGLAGTYNEQF
TRBV19 | ASAKTGNTEAF
TRBV19 | ASSIGTGYEQY
TRBV6-1 | ASRVDGGDNSPLH
TRBV11-3 | ASSSRTGEAF
TRBV7-9 | ASSLGREESNQPQH
TRBV6-5 | ASSYSTPQTEAF